This T cell receptor (beta chain) derives from a study of T cell responses to AZD1222 COVID-19 vaccine. Notes on the study in general: Every sample of the repertoires postdated the peak T cell response. Close to half of spike-specific TCRs reportedly recognize unmutated variant regions. There were mostly white British donors and more females than males, and clonal diversity was possibly underestimated.

Second-dose timings of about 4 or about 12 weeks were pooled. Trimming removed 2 bases from V and 6 bases from J; junction bases left unmatched: 8. The CDR3 has 16 amino acids. Germline V gene lookup returns CDR1 PRHDT and CDR2 FYEKMQ (reference sequence). Here immunoSEQ multiplex PCR was the method, and the copy in TCRdb shows in-frame clones only, minus some. Counted here are about 81,000 clones, about 90% occurring once; the ten biggest clones make up 9.5% to 13%. This clone came up once. Its target is unknown. This sequence joins TRBV13 and TRBJ2-1; 9 nucleotides agree with TRBD2. The TCR sequence derives from an adult who received the AZD1222 COVID-19 vaccine. Source: peripheral blood, taken 28 days after the second AZD1222 dose. Written as DNA, the CDR3 is TGTGCCAGCAGCTTATACGGTAGCGGGAGAGGCAATGAGCAGTTCTTC. The encoded protein is CASSLYGSGRGNEQFF.